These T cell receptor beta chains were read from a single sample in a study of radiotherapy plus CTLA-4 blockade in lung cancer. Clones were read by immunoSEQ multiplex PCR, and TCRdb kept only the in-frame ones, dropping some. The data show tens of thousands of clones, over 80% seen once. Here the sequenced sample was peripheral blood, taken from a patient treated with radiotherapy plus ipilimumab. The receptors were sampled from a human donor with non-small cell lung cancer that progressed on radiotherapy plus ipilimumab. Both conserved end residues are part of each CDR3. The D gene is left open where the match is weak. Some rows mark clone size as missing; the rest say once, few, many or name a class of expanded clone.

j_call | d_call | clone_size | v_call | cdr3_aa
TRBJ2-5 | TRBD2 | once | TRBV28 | CASSPLLETSGTPRETQYF
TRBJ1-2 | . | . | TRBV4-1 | CASSPGQSNYGYTF
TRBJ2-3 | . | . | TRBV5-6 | CASSLSNTQYF
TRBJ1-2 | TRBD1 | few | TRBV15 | CATSRDGQGPSGYTF
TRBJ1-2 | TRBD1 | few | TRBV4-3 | CASSQDRGQGAIYGYTF
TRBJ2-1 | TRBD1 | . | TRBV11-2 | CASSFRGRGTEDEQFF
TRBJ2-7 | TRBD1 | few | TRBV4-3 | CASSQVQGAEQYF
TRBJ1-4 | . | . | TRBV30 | CAWSVLGGEKLFF
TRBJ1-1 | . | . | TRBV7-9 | CASSLDMNTEAFF
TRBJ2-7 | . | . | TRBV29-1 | CSVELPGVLLEQYF
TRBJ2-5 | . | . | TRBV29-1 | CSVEEAAGETQYF
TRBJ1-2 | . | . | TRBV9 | CASSVSSGDGVYGYTF
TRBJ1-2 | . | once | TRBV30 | CAWSVSVGGRGGYTF
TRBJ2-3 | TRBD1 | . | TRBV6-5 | CASSDRGHTDTQYF
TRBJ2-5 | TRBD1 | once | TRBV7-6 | CASSSRTGGQTQYF
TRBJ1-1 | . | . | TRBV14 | CASSQGPLYRAFF
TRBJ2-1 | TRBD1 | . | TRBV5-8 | CASRRQGIDNEQFF
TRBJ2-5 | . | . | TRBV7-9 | CASSSSQRLYQETQYF
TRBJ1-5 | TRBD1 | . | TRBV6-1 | CASSEGTGLPMPQHF
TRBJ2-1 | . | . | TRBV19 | CASNPLGHNEQFF
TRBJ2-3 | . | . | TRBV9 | CASSVAPSSTDTQYF